The 27 T cell receptor beta chains presented below share a single source sample, sequenced in a study of T cell responses to AZD1222 COVID-19 vaccine. Profiling relied on immunoSEQ multiplex PCR, and the TCRdb table lists in-frame clones only, not all of them. The repertoire holds 130,000 to 150,000 clones, with 91% as singletons. The input for sequencing was peripheral blood, taken on day 0 of AZD1222 vaccination. All receptors come from an adult in good health.

The chain has TRBV2 and TRBJ2-5, with 10 bases aligning to TRBD2. The CDR3 totals 13 residues. CDR1 and CDR2 (germline): SNHLY, FYNNEI. Unmatched junction bases numbered 1, after V lost 9 bases and J lost 0 bases. CDR3 in DNA: TGTGCCAGAACTAGCGGGGACCAAGAGACCCAGTACTTC. It codes for CARTSGDQETQYF. Together with reference TRBV2 and TRBJ2-5, the CDR3 gives the full variable domain: EPEVTQTPSHQVTQMGQEVILRCVPISNHLYFYWYRQILGQKVEFLVSFYNNEISEKSEIFDDQFSVERPDGSNFTLKIRSTKLEDSAMYFCARTSGDQETQYFGPGTRLLVL.

This chain links TRBV9 with TRBJ2-7; 8 nucleotides agree with TRBD1. The germline V gene encodes CDR1 SGDLS and CDR2 YYNGEE. The CDR3 covers 14 residues. The V and J ends lost 2 bases and 5 bases, in that order; junction bases with no gene match: 6. The CDR3 spells CASSVDRGLNEQYF. CDR3 bases: TGTGCCAGCAGCGTCGACAGGGGCTTAAACGAGCAGTACTTC.

The chain couples TRBV12-3 or TRBV12-4 to TRBJ2-7; no firm D call. This CDR3 has 13 residues. V was shortened by 1 base and J by 5 bases, with 9 bases between the two germline ends. The CDR3: CASSLGRMDEQYF. The CDR3 DNA reads as TGTGCCAGCAGTTTAGGCAGGATGGACGAGCAGTACTTC.

The chain couples TRBV7-8 to TRBJ2-2; D gene ambiguous. Trimming took off 4 bases at V and 0 bases at J, with 9 bases between the two ends. The CDR3 sequence is 15 residues long. Germline V gives CDR1 SGHVS, CDR2 FQNEAQ. CDR3 DNA sequence: TGTGCCAGCAGCTCCCGGTGGGCGAACACCGGGGAGCTGTTTTTT. Amino acid sequence: CASSSRWANTGELFF.

The rearrangement joins TRBV4-1 to TRBJ2-1; 13 bases agree with TRBD2. The CDR3 length is 21 residues. V gave up 3 bases and J gave up 0 bases; unmatched junction bases: 14. CDR1 MGHRA and CDR2 YSYEKL come from the germline V gene. The CDR3 bases are TGCGCCAGCAGCCACCAACTAGACGGGACTAGCGGGACGATCTCCTACAATGAGCAGTTCTTC. Amino acids: CASSHQLDGTSGTISYNEQFF.

The chain has TRBV19 and TRBJ2-2, with D unclear. This CDR3 has 14 residues. The germline V gene encodes CDR1 LNHDA and CDR2 SQIVND (reference sequence). Trimming took 5 bases from V and 0 from J, leaving 7 bases between them. The CDR3 coding sequence is TGTGCCAGTAGTCACGGAACGAACACCGGGGAGCTGTTTTTT. Amino acids: CASSHGTNTGELFF.

The chain joins TRBV2 to TRBJ1-1, with TRBD1 matching over 8 bases. With V trimmed by 8 bases and J by 1 base, 6 bases remained unmatched. CDR1 SNHLY and CDR2 FYNNEI come from the germline V gene. The CDR3 is 14 amino acids. CDR3 region: CASVFGTGNTEAFF. Here the CDR3 DNA reads TGTGCCAGCGTGTTCGGGACAGGGAACACTGAAGCTTTCTTT. The variable domain in full, with the rest retrieved from reference TRBV2 and TRBJ1-1, is EPEVTQTPSHQVTQMGQEVILRCVPISNHLYFYWYRQILGQKVEFLVSFYNNEISEKSEIFDDQFSVERPDGSNFTLKIRSTKLEDSAMYFCASVFGTGNTEAFFGQGTRLTVV.

The rearrangement joins TRBV12-5 to TRBJ1-5; D is undetermined. Germline V CDR1 and CDR2: LGHNT, FRNRAP. V was clipped by 0 bases and J by 4 bases, with 16 bases between them. This CDR3 region has 17 residues. The CDR3 is CASGLVKETRRNQPQHF. CDR3 DNA: TGTGCTAGTGGTTTGGTAAAAGAGACCCGTCGGAATCAGCCCCAGCATTTT. The variable domain in full, completed from reference TRBV12-5 and TRBJ1-5, reads DARVTQTPRHKVTEMGQEVTMRCQPILGHNTVFWYRQTMMQGLELLAYFRNRAPLDDSGMPKDRFSAEMPDATLATLKIQPSEPRDSAVYFCASGLVKETRRNQPQHFGDGTRLSIL.

This clone was counted once. The rearrangement links TRBV28 to TRBJ1-1; TRBD1 agrees at 8 bases. Trimming removed 4 bases from V and 3 bases from J; junction bases left unmatched: 7. The CDR3 is made up of 15 amino acids. Germline V gene lookup returns CDR1 MDHEN and CDR2 SYDVKM. CDR3 DNA: TGTGCCAGCAGTTCCCGGGACAGGCCCTACACTGAAGCTTTCTTT. It is translated as CASSSRDRPYTEAFF. Using reference TRBV28 and TRBJ1-1 for the parts outside the CDR3, the full variable domain is DVKVTQSSRYLVKRTGEKVFLECVQDMDHENMFWYRQDPGLGLRLIYFSYDVKMKEKGDIPEGYSVSREKKERFSLILESASTNQTSMYLCASSSRDRPYTEAFFGQGTRLTVV.

The sample holds a few counts of this clone. The V gene is TRBV7-2, the J gene TRBJ2-7, with D hard to call. CDR1 and CDR2 (germline): SGHTA, FQGNSA. V lost 4 bases, J lost 0 bases, and 4 bases lay in between. CDR3 length equals 12 residues. CDR3 coding DNA: TGTGCCAGCAGCTATGGCTCCTACGAGCAGTACTTC. Protein sequence: CASSYGSYEQYF.

The rearrangement joins TRBV7-9 to TRBJ2-3; D is ambiguous. The CDR3 loop spans 15 amino acids. Trimming removed 4 bases from V and 2 bases from J, with 13 bases in between. Germline CDR1 is SEHNR and CDR2 is FQNEAQ (reference sequence). DNA for the CDR3: TGTGCCAGCAGCTACCTTATCGGGTTCACAGATACGCAGTATTTT. Residues: CASSYLIGFTDTQYF. The variable domain in full, with the rest retrieved from reference TRBV7-9 and TRBJ2-3, is DTGVSQNPRHKITKRGQNVTFRCDPISEHNRLYWYRQTLGQGPEFLTYFQNEAQLEKSRLLSDRFSAERPKGSFSTLEIQRTEQGDSAMYLCASSYLIGFTDTQYFGPGTRLTVL.

V gene TRBV7-2 combines with J gene TRBJ2-2, with a weak D call TRBD2 (5 bases). The CDR3 spans 16 residues. Germline V gene data show CDR1 as SGHTA and CDR2 as FQGNSA. V shed 5 bases and J shed 1 base, with 14 bases lying between them. The CDR3 sequence is CASSIDWRLNTGELFF. CDR3 bases: TGTGCCAGCAGCATAGATTGGAGGCTGAACACCGGGGAGCTGTTTTTT. Full variable domain (remainder filled in from reference TRBV7-2 and TRBJ2-2): GAGVSQSPSNKVTEKGKDVELRCDPISGHTALYWYRQSLGQGLEFLIYFQGNSAPDKSGLPSDRFSAERTGGSVSTLTIQRTQQEDSAVYLCASSIDWRLNTGELFFGEGSRLTVL.

The genes are TRBV6-6 and TRBJ1-1; tentative D call: TRBD1 (6 bases). There are 15 residues in the CDR3. Germline assignment: CDR1 MNHNY and CDR2 SVGAGI (reference sequence). With 0 bases removed from V and 1 base from J, the gap between germline ends came to 9 bases. The CDR3 DNA reads TGTGCCAGCAGTTACTCTGGCAGGGGGAACACTGAAGCTTTCTTT. It translates to CASSYSGRGNTEAFF.

J is TRBJ1-6 and V is TRBV7-3, with D possibly TRBD1 on 6 matching bases. This CDR3 contains 14 residues. Germline CDR1 reads SGHTA; CDR2 reads FQGTGA. V was shortened by 2 bases and J by 10 bases, with 12 bases between the two germline ends. In nucleotides, the CDR3 is TGTGCCAGCAGCTTAGAGGGTGGGACATCACCCCTCCACTTT. This codes for CASSLEGGTSPLHF.

The chain couples TRBV2 to TRBJ2-7; the match to TRBD1 covers 7 bases. Per the germline V gene, CDR1 is SNHLY and CDR2 is FYNNEI. The CDR3 contains 13 residues. V gave up 11 bases and J gave up 2 bases; unmatched junction bases: 9. The CDR3 DNA sequence: TGTGCCGGCAACCGGGACAGAACCTACGAGCAGTACTTC. Protein sequence: CAGNRDRTYEQYF.

The rearrangement uses TRBV28 and TRBJ2-7; 9 bases match TRBD1. Trimming cost V 7 bases and J 0 bases; bases outside gene matches: 7. CDR1 is MDHEN, CDR2 SYDVKM, per germline. This CDR3 has 15 residues. The CDR3 loop is CASTGQGTPSYEQYF. CDR3 in DNA: TGTGCCAGCACCGGACAGGGGACCCCCTCCTACGAGCAGTACTTC.

This clone appeared a single time. This sequence joins TRBV5-1 and TRBJ2-1, with D hard to call. Germline lookup yields CDR1 SGHRS and CDR2 YFSETQ. Trimming stripped 5 bases from V and 2 bases from J, with 8 bases between. The CDR3 is 13 amino acids. The CDR3 DNA reads as TGCGCCAGCAGGTCTGAAACCTACAATGAGCAGTTCTTC. Translation gives CASRSETYNEQFF.

The gene calls are TRBV19 and TRBJ2-1; 10 bases map to TRBD1. Germline V gene data show CDR1 as LNHDA and CDR2 as SQIVND (reference sequence). J gave up 9 bases and V 5 bases, and 10 bases lay outside the gene matches. There are 15 residues in the CDR3. The CDR3 loop is CASSARQGAYGEQFF. The CDR3 nucleotides are TGTGCCAGTAGTGCCCGACAGGGGGCATACGGTGAGCAGTTCTTC.

The chain carries TRBV19 and TRBJ1-5, with 8 bases matching TRBD1. With 1 base clipped from V and 11 bases from J, the junction kept 16 bases outside the gene matches. The CDR3 loop spans 17 amino acids. Germline values: CDR1 LNHDA, CDR2 SQIVND (reference sequence). CDR3 residues: CASSIATGQGEVLAQHF. The CDR3 nucleotides are TGTGCCAGTAGTATAGCTACTGGACAGGGCGAGGTTTTAGCCCAGCATTTT.

In its sample, this clone was seen once. V usage is TRBV9 and J usage is TRBJ1-5; possible D gene TRBD1, 5 bases. The CDR3 spans 17 residues. Germline V CDR1 and CDR2: SGDLS, YYNGEE. Deletions cut 0 bases from V and 0 bases from J, with 13 bases between. The CDR3 here is CASSVDRQTYSNQPQHF. Here the CDR3 DNA reads TGTGCCAGCAGCGTAGATAGACAGACTTATAGCAATCAGCCCCAGCATTTT.

The rearrangement joins TRBV12-5 to TRBJ2-5; the match to TRBD1 covers 8 bases. V trimming: 5 bases; J trimming: 4 bases; junction bases outside the gene matches: 15. Per germline, CDR1 LGHNT and CDR2 FRNRAP. The CDR3 totals 17 residues. Here the CDR3 reads CASGPQTGAGFLETQYF. CDR3 coding DNA: TGTGCTAGTGGTCCCCAGACAGGGGCAGGATTTTTAGAGACCCAGTACTTC.

V and J are TRBV4-3 and TRBJ1-2; TRBD1 matches at 7 bases. V shed 0 bases and J 3 bases; nucleotides not matched to a gene: 4. CDR1 LGHNA and CDR2 YSLEER come from the germline V gene. There are 15 residues in the CDR3. Here the CDR3 reads CASSQDVQGDYGYTF. CDR3 in DNA: TGCGCCAGCAGCCAAGATGTGCAGGGGGACTATGGCTACACCTTC.

The chain couples TRBV2 to TRBJ2-5, with D hard to call. The CDR3 length is 13 residues. Trimming removed 4 bases at V and 3 bases at J, with 9 bases between. Germline V gives CDR1 SNHLY, CDR2 FYNNEI. DNA for the CDR3: TGTGCCAGCAGTGTTGACTTTGAAGAGACCCAGTACTTC. Amino acids: CASSVDFEETQYF.

This rearrangement joins TRBV7-2 to TRBJ2-7; 10 bases map to TRBD1. V shed 5 bases, J shed 4 bases, and the junction held 5 bases outside the gene matches. The CDR3 has 14 residues. Germline V lookup: CDR1 SGHTA, CDR2 FQGNSA. The CDR3: CASSRDRGRYEQYF. The CDR3 nucleotides are TGTGCCAGCAGCCGGGACAGGGGAAGGTACGAGCAGTACTTC.

The chain's CDR3 is CASGLSQGIRSNQPQHF. CDR3 coding DNA: TGTGCTAGTGGTTTGTCACAGGGGATCAGGAGCAATCAGCCCCAGCATTTT. V is TRBV12-5 and J is TRBJ1-5, with 7 bases that match TRBD1. Germline CDR1 LGHNT, CDR2 FRNRAP. The CDR3 sequence is 17 residues long. V shed 2 bases and J 1 base; nucleotides not matched to a gene: 8.

This chain links TRBV7-9 with TRBJ1-1; D is perhaps TRBD1 (5 bases). The CDR3 consists of 14 residues. Trimming removed 3 bases from V and 1 base from J, with 9 bases in between. Per the germline V gene, CDR1 is SEHNR and CDR2 is FQNEAQ (reference sequence). CDR3 protein: CASSFPGGNTEAFF. The DNA for the CDR3 is TGTGCCAGCAGCTTTCCGGGGGGGAACACTGAAGCTTTCTTT.

This clone showed up just once. This chain uses TRBV12-3 or TRBV12-4 with TRBJ2-1, with 7 nucleotides matching TRBD1. The J segment lost 8 bases and the V segment lost 4 bases, leaving 5 bases of the junction unmatched. The CDR3 totals 13 residues. The CDR3 sequence is CASSYPDRHEQFF. In DNA, the CDR3 is TGTGCCAGCAGTTACCCGGACAGGCATGAGCAGTTCTTC.